This T cell receptor (beta chain) emerged from a study of identical twins. Whole-study results and caveats: With monozygotic twins, out-of-frame TCR alpha sharing exceeded what models estimated.

Healthy Caucasian individuals made up all the donors. This clonotype has a count of ten or more. Its antigen remains unidentified. MiXCR, run by TCRdb on the 5' RACE reads, gives a single entry per CDR3 protein. The table includes a few hundred thousand distinct CDR3 sequences, roughly 12% detected once. These same records also appear under a second study, on yellow fever vaccine responses in identical twins.

The source of this sequence is a woman under 30 in good health. What was sequenced was memory (CD45RO+) T cells sorted from blood.

CDR3 DNA: TGTGCCAGCCAACGCGGAATCGCGAACACCGGGGAGCTGTTTTTT. Its protein product is CASQRGIANTGELFF. The rearrangement links TRBV7-2 to TRBJ2-2, with D unresolved. The CDR3 spans 15 residues. V was trimmed by 8 bases and J by 0 bases, leaving 13 bases between them. Germline-derived CDR1 and CDR2 are SGHTA and FQGNSA. The variable domain in full, with the rest retrieved from reference TRBV7-2 and TRBJ2-2, is GAGVSQSPSNKVTEKGKDVELRCDPISGHTALYWYRQSLGQGLEFLIYFQGNSAPDKSGLPSDRFSAERTGGSVSTLTIQRTQQEDSAVYLCASQRGIANTGELFFGEGSRLTVL.